The next 30 T cell receptor beta chains were all read from a single sample in a study of T cell responses to AZD1222 COVID-19 vaccine. Libraries were prepared by immunoSEQ multiplex PCR; TCRdb keeps only in-frame clonotypes and omits some of them. The profile covers roughly 120,000 clones, with about nine tenths appearing a single time and 14% taken by the ten largest. The input for sequencing was peripheral blood, taken on day 0 of AZD1222 vaccination. The receptor source for this set is an adult in good health.

This clone was detected only once. V is TRBV5-4 and J is TRBJ2-2; TRBD2 aligns across 10 bases. The CDR3 loop spans 17 amino acids. Germline CDR1 and CDR2: SGHNT and YYREEE (reference sequence). The ends lost 0 bases at V and 5 bases at J; junction bases unmatched: 7. The CDR3 nucleotides are TGTGCCAGCAGCTTGGGGGGGCTAGCGGGAGTAACCGGGGAGCTGTTTTTT. It is translated as CASSLGGLAGVTGELFF.

This chain joins TRBV11-2 and TRBJ2-1; possible D gene TRBD2, 5 bases. Germline V gene sequence: CDR1 SGHAT, CDR2 FQNNGV. Trimming left V 3 bases short and J 13 bases short, with 19 bases between. This CDR3 spans 14 amino acids. The CDR3 DNA is TGTGCCAGCAGCTTCGAGAGGGCTTTTGGCGTCCAGTTCTTC. This sequence encodes CASSFERAFGVQFF.

This chain connects TRBV18 to TRBJ2-7; D possibly corresponds to TRBD1 (6 bases). Trimming removed 5 bases from V and 6 bases from J, with 11 bases in between. Germline CDR1 and CDR2: KGHSH and LQKENI. The CDR3 is made up of 12 amino acids. The CDR3 reads CASSAQGTEQYF. CDR3 sequence (DNA): TGTGCCAGCTCAGCTCAGGGGACCGAGCAGTACTTC. The whole variable domain, remainder taken from reference TRBV18 and TRBJ2-7, is NAGVMQNPRHLVRRRGQEARLRCSPMKGHSHVYWYRQLPEEGLKFMVYLQKENIIDESGMPKERFSAEFPKEGPSILRIQQVVRGDSAAYFCASSAQGTEQYFGPGTRLTVT.

The V gene is TRBV18, the J gene TRBJ1-5, with TRBD1 as a possible D gene (5 bases). This CDR3 spans 16 amino acids. Trimming cost V 7 bases and J 0 bases, with 16 bases left between them. Germline values: CDR1 KGHSH, CDR2 LQKENI. The chain's CDR3 is CASCPGGPYSNQPQHF. Here the CDR3 DNA reads TGTGCCAGCTGCCCGGGGGGACCTTATAGCAATCAGCCCCAGCATTTT.

The rearrangement joins TRBV7-8 to TRBJ2-5; 7 nucleotides line up with TRBD2. V shed 3 bases, J shed 5 bases, and the junction held 9 bases outside the gene matches. Germline CDR1 reads SGHVS; CDR2 reads FQNEAQ. CDR3 length: 15 amino acids. CDR3 residues: CASSLHQTSAETQYF. DNA for the CDR3: TGTGCCAGCAGCTTGCACCAAACTAGCGCGGAGACCCAGTACTTC.

The rearrangement uses TRBV12-3 or TRBV12-4 and TRBJ1-1; D is uncertain. There are 13 residues in the CDR3. Trimming took 1 base from V and 1 from J, leaving 4 bases between them. The CDR3 coding sequence is TGTGCCAGCAGTTTAGATCAGAACACTGAAGCTTTCTTT. It specifies CASSLDQNTEAFF.

The chain is built from TRBV2 and TRBJ2-2; no definite D call. Per germline, CDR1 SNHLY and CDR2 FYNNEI. V was shortened by 6 bases and J by 1 base, with 9 bases between the two germline ends. The CDR3 consists of 14 residues. CDR3 nucleotides: TGTGCCAGCAGGGCAACAGAGAACACCGGGGAGCTGTTTTTT. Translation gives CASRATENTGELFF.

This clone has just a few counts. The chain is built from TRBV6-2 or TRBV6-3 and TRBJ1-2; D unclear. Trimming took off 6 bases at V and 4 bases at J, with 15 bases between the two ends. Germline loops: CDR1 MNHEY, CDR2 SVGEGT. The CDR3 loop spans 14 amino acids. CDR3 coding DNA: TGTGCCAGCAGCCCTGATAACCTGATCTATGGCTACACCTTC. This codes for CASSPDNLIYGYTF.

The rearrangement joins TRBV9 to TRBJ2-1; D is ambiguous. This CDR3 is built from 12 residues. Per the germline V gene, CDR1 is SGDLS and CDR2 is YYNGEE. Trimming took off 7 bases at V and 8 bases at J, with 13 bases between the two ends. The CDR3 DNA sequence: TGTGCCAGCGGCCCCACTTACCATGAGCAGTTCTTC. It is translated as CASGPTYHEQFF.

The chain recombines TRBV2 with TRBJ2-5; D is ambiguous. The ends were cut back, 1 base at V and 4 bases at J, with 1 base in the middle. The CDR3 is made up of 11 amino acids. Germline V lookup: CDR1 SNHLY, CDR2 FYNNEI. The CDR3 DNA is TGTGCCAGCAGTGAAGTAGAGACCCAGTACTTC. This translates into CASSEVETQYF.

The gene calls are TRBV27 and TRBJ1-5; weak D call: TRBD1 (5 bases). V dropped 1 base and J dropped 6 bases, with 7 bases sitting between them. Germline V gives CDR1 MNHEY, CDR2 SMNVEV (reference sequence). The CDR3 has 13 residues. The CDR3 here is CASSLWGSQPQHF. Here the CDR3 DNA reads TGTGCCAGCAGTTTATGGGGGAGTCAGCCCCAGCATTTT.

This chain links TRBV6-6 with TRBJ1-2, with a weak D call TRBD1 (5 bases). The CDR3 runs to 15 residues. Germline V gene sequence: CDR1 MNHNY, CDR2 SVGAGI (reference sequence). The V and J ends lost 7 bases and 4 bases respectively, with 19 bases between them. CDR3 sequence: CASTRITGPFYGYTF. CDR3 coding DNA: TGTGCCAGCACCAGAATAACAGGCCCCTTCTATGGCTACACCTTC.

The J gene is TRBJ2-1, the V gene TRBV12-3 or TRBV12-4; 9 positions match TRBD1. J was trimmed by 7 bases and V by 3 bases; bases with no gene match: 1. The CDR3 runs to 13 residues. DNA of the CDR3: TGTGCCAGCAGTTTGGGGACAGGGAATGAGCAGTTCTTC. This sequence encodes CASSLGTGNEQFF.

The chain is built from TRBV4-3 and TRBJ1-3; a possible D gene is TRBD1 (5 bases). The germline V gene encodes CDR1 LGHNA and CDR2 YSLEER. The CDR3 has 16 residues. The V end was cut by 3 bases, the J end by 2 bases, with 14 bases between. In DNA form, the CDR3 reads TGCGCCAGCAGCCAGGAGTATCAGGGTGCTGGAAACACCATATATTTT. It codes for CASSQEYQGAGNTIYF.

V and J are TRBV28 and TRBJ2-6, with D maybe TRBD2 (6 bases). This CDR3 spans 16 amino acids. The germline V gene encodes CDR1 MDHEN and CDR2 SYDVKM. V lost 3 bases, J lost 1 base, and 10 bases lay in between. CDR3 nucleotide sequence: TGTGCCAGCAGTTTCCCCGCGGGGTCTGGGGCCAACGTCCTGACTTTC. Translated: CASSFPAGSGANVLTF.

The chain recombines TRBV5-1 with TRBJ2-7; 8 nucleotides line up with TRBD2. The length of the CDR3 is 15 residues. The junction had 4 bases not matched to a gene; V was cut back by 2 bases and J by 0 bases. The germline CDR1 and CDR2 sequences are SGHRS and YFSETQ. In DNA form, the CDR3 reads TGCGCCAGCAGCTTAAGCGGGGGTGACTCCTACGAGCAGTACTTC. It codes for CASSLSGGDSYEQYF.

The chain couples TRBV7-2 to TRBJ1-3, with D uncertain. The V gene's germline CDR1 is SGHTA and CDR2 FQGNSA. Trimming pared 5 bases from V and 0 bases from J, leaving 11 bases between. CDR3 length equals 15 residues. CDR3 region: CASSPSLSSGNTIYF. CDR3 nucleotides: TGTGCCAGCAGCCCCTCCCTTAGCTCTGGAAACACCATATATTTT.

The chain links TRBV7-9 to TRBJ1-1; D is unclear. The V and J ends lost 2 bases and 1 base respectively, with 5 bases between them. Germline values: CDR1 SEHNR, CDR2 FQNEAQ (reference sequence). CDR3 length: 13 residues. Written as DNA, the CDR3 is TGTGCCAGCAGCTTAACAGAGAACACTGAAGCTTTCTTT. Translating gives CASSLTENTEAFF.

This chain links TRBV3-1 (or the pseudogene TRBV3-2) with TRBJ2-1, with 8 positions matching TRBD1. The CDR3 is 16 amino acids. Germline V gene lookup returns CDR1 LGHDT and CDR2 YNNKEL (reference sequence). V was pared by 0 bases and J by 9 bases, with 10 bases of the junction left unmatched. As DNA, the CDR3 is TGTGCCAGCAGCCAAGACTTGACAGGGGTCGGCACTGAGCAGTTCTTC. It translates to CASSQDLTGVGTEQFF.

V and J are TRBV4-3 and TRBJ2-1; 7 nucleotides agree with TRBD1. In germline, CDR1 is LGHNA, CDR2 YSLEER. After removal of 0 bases from V and 0 bases from J, the junction contained 8 bases not matched to a gene. The CDR3 sequence is 18 residues long. CDR3 bases: TGCGCCAGCAGCCAAGATCCCTCGGGACAGTTCTCCTACAATGAGCAGTTCTTC. Encoded protein: CASSQDPSGQFSYNEQFF.

The rearrangement uses TRBV2 and TRBJ2-6; D unclear. This CDR3 has 15 amino acids. V lost 4 bases to trimming and J lost 0 bases, with 7 bases between them. Germline values: CDR1 SNHLY, CDR2 FYNNEI. The CDR3 loop is CASSGTFSGANVLTF. In DNA form, the CDR3 reads TGTGCCAGCAGTGGGACGTTCTCTGGGGCCAACGTCCTGACTTTC.

This sequence joins TRBV2 and TRBJ2-1, with 9 bases identical to TRBD1. The CDR3 is 13 residues long. The germline CDR1 and CDR2 sequences are SNHLY and FYNNEI. V lost 7 bases and J lost 7; bases outside the gene matches: 5. The CDR3 loop is CASKGQGLNEQFF. The CDR3 region has the DNA TGTGCCAGCAAGGGACAGGGCCTGAATGAGCAGTTCTTC.

The chain has TRBV18 and TRBJ1-1; D is unclear. Germline CDR1 reads KGHSH; CDR2 reads LQKENI. The CDR3 has 12 residues. Trimming left V 5 bases short and J 8 bases short, with 12 bases between. The CDR3: CASSSPSREAFF. The CDR3 DNA sequence: TGTGCCAGCTCAAGCCCCTCTCGGGAAGCTTTCTTT. The variable domain in full, with the rest retrieved from reference TRBV18 and TRBJ1-1, is NAGVMQNPRHLVRRRGQEARLRCSPMKGHSHVYWYRQLPEEGLKFMVYLQKENIIDESGMPKERFSAEFPKEGPSILRIQQVVRGDSAAYFCASSSPSREAFFGQGTRLTVV.

There are a few counts of this clone. The chain is built from TRBV28 and TRBJ1-2; 7 bases map to TRBD1. The CDR3 sequence is 17 residues long. V dropped 4 bases and J dropped 5; count of bases not matched to a gene: 16. Per germline, CDR1 MDHEN and CDR2 SYDVKM. The CDR3 sequence is CASSSEGASNAIYGYTF. The CDR3 DNA follows: TGTGCCAGCAGTTCGGAGGGGGCTAGTAATGCAATTTATGGCTACACCTTC.

This chain connects TRBV19 to TRBJ1-1; D might be TRBD1 (5 bases). Germline values: CDR1 LNHDA, CDR2 SQIVND (reference sequence). The length of the CDR3 is 15 residues. V lost 5 bases and J lost 1, with 14 bases in between. DNA of the CDR3: TGTGCCAGTAGTCTTTACCTGGGGGGGAACACTGAAGCTTTCTTT. It encodes CASSLYLGGNTEAFF.

J is TRBJ1-5 and V is TRBV7-2; D is unresolved. This CDR3 contains 14 residues. CDR1 SGHTA and CDR2 FQGNSA come from the germline V gene. The germline V and J ends were trimmed by 1 base and 2 bases, with 6 bases remaining between them. The CDR3 sequence is CASSLGGGNQPQHF. In DNA form, the CDR3 reads TGTGCCAGCAGCTTAGGGGGAGGCAATCAGCCCCAGCATTTT.

This chain connects TRBV4-3 to TRBJ1-5; D might be TRBD1 (5 bases). The CDR3 consists of 17 residues. V lost 2 bases and J lost 4, with 18 bases in between. Germline CDR1 LGHNA, CDR2 YSLEER. Here the CDR3 DNA reads TGCGCCAGCAGCCAAACCGCTTTCCCGGGGGATAATCAGCCCCAGCATTTT. It yields the protein CASSQTAFPGDNQPQHF.

V and J are TRBV2 and TRBJ1-1, with TRBD1 as a possible D gene (5 bases). V was trimmed by 0 bases and J by 0 bases, leaving 8 bases between them. This CDR3 comprises 15 residues. Looked up from germline, CDR1 is SNHLY and CDR2 is FYNNEI. DNA of the CDR3: TGTGCCAGCAGTGAAGCGGGGACGGTGAACACTGAAGCTTTCTTT. It is translated as CASSEAGTVNTEAFF.

This clone turned up a few times. V is TRBV4-1 and J is TRBJ1-1, with unresolved D. The CDR3 extends over 13 amino acids. From germline, CDR1 is MGHRA and CDR2 YSYEKL. V dropped 0 bases and J dropped 6 bases, with 8 bases sitting between them. The CDR3 is CASSQDPSAEAFF. CDR3 DNA sequence: TGCGCCAGCAGCCAAGACCCTTCGGCTGAAGCTTTCTTT.

This chain uses TRBV5-8 with TRBJ1-5; weak D call: TRBD1 (5 bases). The CDR3 contains 14 residues. Germline CDR1 is SGHTS and CDR2 is YDEGEE. Deletions cut 2 bases from V and 3 bases from J, with 9 bases between. The chain's CDR3 is CASSFQQANQPQHF. The CDR3 coding sequence is TGTGCCAGCAGCTTTCAACAGGCCAATCAGCCCCAGCATTTT.